This T cell receptor beta chain was sequenced during a study of cytomegalovirus exposure and HLA in healthy donors. Study-level results: A later analysis linked a missense variant in DCLRE1C to the trimming of TCR beta V and J genes.

Use of 60 Vbeta and 13 Jbeta primers characterized the PCR. Clones were sequenced by immunoSEQ multiplex PCR, and TCRdb holds only the in-frame ones, with some missing. This table holds over 70,000 clones, less than 80% found once. Note on this clone: The antigen is not known.

The sequence came from a man aged 30-40 years in good health and CMV-seronegative. The material sequenced was PBMCs.

The CDR3 sequence is CASSLTGTGGEAFF. CDR3 in DNA: TGTGCCAGCAGCCTCACCGGGACAGGGGGGGAAGCTTTCTTT. The rearrangement joins TRBV7-2 to TRBJ1-1, with TRBD1 matching over 11 bases. This CDR3 has 14 amino acids. The junction had 7 bases not matched to a gene; V was cut back by 5 bases and J by 8 bases. Germline values: CDR1 SGHTA, CDR2 FQGNSA.